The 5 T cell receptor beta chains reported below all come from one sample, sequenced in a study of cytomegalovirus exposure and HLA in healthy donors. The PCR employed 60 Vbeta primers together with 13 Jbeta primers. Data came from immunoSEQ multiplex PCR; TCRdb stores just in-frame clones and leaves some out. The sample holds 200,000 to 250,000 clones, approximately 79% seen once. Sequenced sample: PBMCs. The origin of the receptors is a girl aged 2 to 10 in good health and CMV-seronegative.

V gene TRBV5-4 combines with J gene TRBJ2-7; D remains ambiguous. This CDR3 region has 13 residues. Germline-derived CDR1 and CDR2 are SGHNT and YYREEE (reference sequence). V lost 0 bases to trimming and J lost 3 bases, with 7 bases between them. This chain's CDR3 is CASSLDRNYEQYF. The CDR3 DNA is TGTGCCAGCAGCTTGGACAGAAACTACGAGCAGTACTTC. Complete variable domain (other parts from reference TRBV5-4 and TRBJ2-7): ETGVTQSPTHLIKTRGQQVTLRCSSQSGHNTVSWYQQALGQGPQFIFQYYREEENGRGNFPPRFSGLQFPNYSSELNVNALELDDSALYLCASSLDRNYEQYFGPGTRLTVT.

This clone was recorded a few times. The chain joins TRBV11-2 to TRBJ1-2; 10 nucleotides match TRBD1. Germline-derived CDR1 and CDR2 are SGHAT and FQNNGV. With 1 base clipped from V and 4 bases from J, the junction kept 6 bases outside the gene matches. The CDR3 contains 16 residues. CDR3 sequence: CASSLAGTGVGYGYTF. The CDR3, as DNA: TGTGCCAGCAGCTTAGCCGGGACAGGGGTCGGCTATGGCTACACCTTC.

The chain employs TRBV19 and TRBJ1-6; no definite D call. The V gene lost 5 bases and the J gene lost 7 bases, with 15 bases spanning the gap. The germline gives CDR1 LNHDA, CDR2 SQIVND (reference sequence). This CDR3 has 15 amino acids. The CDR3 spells CASSFPESGNSPLHF. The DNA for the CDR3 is TGTGCCAGTAGTTTTCCCGAATCGGGGAATTCACCCCTCCACTTT. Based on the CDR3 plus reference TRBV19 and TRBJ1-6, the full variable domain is DGGITQSPKYLFRKEGQNVTLSCEQNLNHDAMYWYRQDPGQGLRLIYYSQIVNDFQKGDIAEGYSVSREKKESFPLTVTSAQKNPTAFYLCASSFPESGNSPLHFGNGTRLTVT.

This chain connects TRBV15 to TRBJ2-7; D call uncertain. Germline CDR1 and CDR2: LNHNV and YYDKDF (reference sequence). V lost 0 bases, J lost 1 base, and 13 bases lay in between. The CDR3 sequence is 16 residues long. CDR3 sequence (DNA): TGTGCCACCAGCAGAGAAGGTCCTACGACTTCCTACGAGCAGTACTTC. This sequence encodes CATSREGPTTSYEQYF.

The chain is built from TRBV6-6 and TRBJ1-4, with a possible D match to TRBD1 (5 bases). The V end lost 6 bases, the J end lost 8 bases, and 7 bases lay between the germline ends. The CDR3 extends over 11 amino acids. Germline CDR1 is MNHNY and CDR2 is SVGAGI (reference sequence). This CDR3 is CASRWGEKLFF. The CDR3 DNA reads TGTGCCAGCAGGTGGGGCGAAAAACTGTTTTTT.